Reported below is one T cell receptor beta chain. The target antigen is unknown. Preparation of the TCRbeta library used unique molecular identifiers. TCRdb ran MiXCR on the PCR reads and lists one entry per CDR3 protein. The repertoire holds around 580,000 distinct CDR3 sequences, around 23% seen once, with 11% to 15% in the top ten. This CDR3 is built from 12 residues. Germline V gene lookup returns CDR1 DFQATT and CDR2 SNEGSKA (reference sequence). The V end was cut by 6 bases, the J end by 8 bases, with 14 bases between. These data originate in a study of T-cell reconstitution after alpha-beta-depleted transplantation in children. Study conclusions and caveats: One year after transplant, T-cell counts and diversity came mostly from newly produced T cells. From surviving recipient T cells and thymic progenitors came the high day-60 TCRbeta diversity observed in some patients. Several hundred rapidly expanded clones from non-depleted graft cells reportedly supplied alpha-beta T cells about two months post-transplant.

The sequence derives from a boy under two years old who had a stem cell transplant for acute myeloid leukemia, so the T cells may come from the graft donor. The sample was PBMCs, mostly from graft donor cells, taken 360 days after TCRalphabeta/CD19-depleted stem cell transplant. V is TRBV20-1 and J is TRBJ2-1; D ambiguous. CDR3 DNA sequence: TGCAGTGCGGCCACCGGGTACCATGAGCAGTTCTTC. Its protein product is CSAATGYHEQFF.